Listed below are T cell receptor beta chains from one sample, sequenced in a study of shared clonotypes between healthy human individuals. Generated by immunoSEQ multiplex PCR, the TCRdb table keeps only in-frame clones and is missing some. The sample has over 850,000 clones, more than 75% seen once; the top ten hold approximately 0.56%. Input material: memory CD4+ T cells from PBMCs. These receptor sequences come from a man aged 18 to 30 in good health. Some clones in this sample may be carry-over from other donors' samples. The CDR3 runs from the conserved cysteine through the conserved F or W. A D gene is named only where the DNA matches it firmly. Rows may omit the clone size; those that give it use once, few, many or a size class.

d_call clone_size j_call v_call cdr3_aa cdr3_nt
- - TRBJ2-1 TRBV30 CAAWVSGSYNEQFF TGTGCGGCGTGGGTTAGCGGCTCCTACAATGAGCAGTTCTTC
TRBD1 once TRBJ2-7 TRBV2 CASSRQGAPPGEQYF TGTGCCAGCAGTCGACAGGGGGCCCCCCCGGGGGAGCAGTACTTC
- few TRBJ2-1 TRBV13 CASSLVRGNEQFF TGTGCCAGCAGCTTAGTACGCGGCAATGAGCAGTTCTTC
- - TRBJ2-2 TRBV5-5 CASSLVRPTNTGELFF TGTGCCAGCAGCTTGGTGCGCCCGACGAACACCGGGGAGCTGTTTTTT
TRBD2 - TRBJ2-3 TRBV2 CASSALWEAGAPDTQYF TGTGCCAGCAGTGCCCTCTGGGAGGCGGGAGCTCCAGATACGCAGTATTTT
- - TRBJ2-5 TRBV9 CASSAKLGTSETQYF TGTGCCAGCAGCGCCAAGCTGGGTACTAGCGAGACCCAGTACTTC
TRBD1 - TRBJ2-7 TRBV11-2 CASSLVGQGYEQYF TGTGCCAGCAGCTTAGTGGGACAGGGGTACGAGCAGTACTTC
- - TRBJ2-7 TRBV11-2 CASSFTGTNEQYF TGTGCCAGCAGCTTCACAGGGACTAACGAGCAGTACTTC
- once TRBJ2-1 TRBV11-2 CASSYTGRNNEQFF TGTGCCAGCAGCTACACCGGGAGAAACAATGAGCAGTTCTTC
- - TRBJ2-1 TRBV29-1 CSVEDHQGKQFF TGCAGCGTTGAAGATCACCAGGGAAAGCAGTTCTTC
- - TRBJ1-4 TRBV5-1 CASSPDSLDEKLFF TGCGCCAGCAGCCCTGACAGCCTGGATGAAAAACTGTTTTTT
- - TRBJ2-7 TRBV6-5 CASRLDGQNYEQYF TGTGCCAGCAGGCTTGACGGACAGAACTACGAGCAGTACTTC
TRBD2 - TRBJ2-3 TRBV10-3 CAISFSGSSKDTQYF TGTGCCATCAGTTTTAGCGGGAGTAGTAAGGATACGCAGTATTTT
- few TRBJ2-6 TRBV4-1 CASSQVVQGAGANVLTF TGCGCCAGCAGCCAAGTGGTACAGGGAGCTGGGGCCAACGTCCTGACTTTC
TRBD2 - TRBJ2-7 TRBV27 CASRPGLAGAYEQYF TGTGCCAGCAGGCCTGGACTAGCGGGAGCCTACGAGCAGTACTTC
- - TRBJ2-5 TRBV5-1 CASSAQETQYF TGCGCCAGCAGCGCTCAAGAGACCCAGTACTTC
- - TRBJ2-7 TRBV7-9 CASSPTGTRPPEQYF TGTGCCAGCAGCCCAACCGGGACCCGACCGCCCGAGCAGTACTTC
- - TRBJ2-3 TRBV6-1 CASSEAILRDTQYF TGTGCCAGCAGTGAAGCTATCCTGCGAGATACGCAGTATTTT
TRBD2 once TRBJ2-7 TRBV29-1 CSVDGSGRGYEQYF TGCAGCGTTGACGGTAGCGGGAGAGGCTACGAGCAGTACTTC
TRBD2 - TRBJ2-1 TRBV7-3 CASSSQGAGSPNEQFF TGTGCCAGCAGCTCTCAAGGAGCGGGATCTCCCAATGAGCAGTTCTTC
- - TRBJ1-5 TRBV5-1 CASSLGPDQPQHF TGCGCCAGCAGCTTGGGGCCGGATCAGCCCCAGCATTTT
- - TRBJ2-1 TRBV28 CASILWGEQFF TGTGCCAGCATTTTGTGGGGTGAGCAGTTCTTC
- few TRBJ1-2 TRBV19 CASESRGGGYTF TGTGCCAGTGAAAGCAGGGGTGGAGGCTACACCTTC
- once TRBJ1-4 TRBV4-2 CASSQVGRYNEKLFF TGTGCCAGCAGCCAAGTCGGCAGATATAATGAAAAACTGTTTTTT
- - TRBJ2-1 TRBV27 CASSRKRSGYNEQFF TGTGCCAGCAGTCGCAAGAGGAGCGGCTACAATGAGCAGTTCTTC
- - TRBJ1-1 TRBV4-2 CASSQVGQTRVNTEAFF TGTGCCAGCAGCCAGGTAGGACAAACGAGGGTGAACACTGAAGCTTTCTTT
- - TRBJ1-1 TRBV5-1 CASSPGDRNTEAFF TGCGCCAGCAGCCCGGGCGACAGGAACACTGAAGCTTTCTTT
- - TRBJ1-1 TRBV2 CASIIGGRNTEAFF TGTGCCAGCATTATAGGGGGGAGAAACACTGAAGCTTTCTTT